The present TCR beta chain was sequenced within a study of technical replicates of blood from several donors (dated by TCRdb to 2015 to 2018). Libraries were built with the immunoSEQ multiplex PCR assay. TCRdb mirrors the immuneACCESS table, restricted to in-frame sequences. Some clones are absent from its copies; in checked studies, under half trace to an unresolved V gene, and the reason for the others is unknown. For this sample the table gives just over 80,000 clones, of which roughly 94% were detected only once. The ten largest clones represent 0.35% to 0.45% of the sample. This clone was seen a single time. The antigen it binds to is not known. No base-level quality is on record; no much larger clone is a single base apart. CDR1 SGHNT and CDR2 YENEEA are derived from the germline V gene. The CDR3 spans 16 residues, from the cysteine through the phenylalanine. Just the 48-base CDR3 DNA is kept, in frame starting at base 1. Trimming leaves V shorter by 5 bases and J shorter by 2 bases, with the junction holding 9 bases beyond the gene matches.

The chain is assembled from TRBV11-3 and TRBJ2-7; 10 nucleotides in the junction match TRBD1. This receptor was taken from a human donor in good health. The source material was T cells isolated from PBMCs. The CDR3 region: CASSPWGTGVTYEQYF. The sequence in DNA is TGTGCCAGCAGCCCCTGGGGGACAGGGGTCACCTACGAGCAGTACTTC.